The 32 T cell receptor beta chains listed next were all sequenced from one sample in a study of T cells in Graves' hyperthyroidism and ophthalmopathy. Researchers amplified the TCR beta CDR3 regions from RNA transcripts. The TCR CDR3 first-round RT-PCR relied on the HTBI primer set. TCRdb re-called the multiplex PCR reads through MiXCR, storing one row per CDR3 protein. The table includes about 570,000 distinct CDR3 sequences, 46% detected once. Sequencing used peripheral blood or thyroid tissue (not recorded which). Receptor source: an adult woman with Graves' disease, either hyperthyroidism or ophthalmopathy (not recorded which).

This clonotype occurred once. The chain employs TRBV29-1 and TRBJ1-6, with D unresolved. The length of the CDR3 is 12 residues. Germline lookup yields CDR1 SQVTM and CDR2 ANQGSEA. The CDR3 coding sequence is TGCAGAAGTAGGGCCGCCGATTCACCCCTCCACTTT. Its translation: CRSRAADSPLHF.

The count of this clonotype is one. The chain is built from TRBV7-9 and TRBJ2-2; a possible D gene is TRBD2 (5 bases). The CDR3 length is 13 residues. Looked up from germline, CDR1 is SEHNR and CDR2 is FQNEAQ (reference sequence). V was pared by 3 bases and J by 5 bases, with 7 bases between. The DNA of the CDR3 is TGTGCCAGCAGCTTGTGGGAGACCGGGGAGCTGTTTTTT. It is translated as CASSLWETGELFF.

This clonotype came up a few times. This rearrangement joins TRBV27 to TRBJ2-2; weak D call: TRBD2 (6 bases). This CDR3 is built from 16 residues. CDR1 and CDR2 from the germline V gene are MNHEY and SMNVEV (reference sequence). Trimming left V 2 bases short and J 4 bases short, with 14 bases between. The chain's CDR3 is CASSLRSVAATGELFF. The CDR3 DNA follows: TGTGCCAGCAGTTTAAGGTCGGTAGCGGCCACCGGGGAGCTGTTTTTT.

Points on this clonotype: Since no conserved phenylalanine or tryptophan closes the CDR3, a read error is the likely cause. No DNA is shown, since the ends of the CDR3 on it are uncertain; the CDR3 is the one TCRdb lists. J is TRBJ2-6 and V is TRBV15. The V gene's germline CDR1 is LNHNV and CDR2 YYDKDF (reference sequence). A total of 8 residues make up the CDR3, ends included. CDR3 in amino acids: CATSRDSL.

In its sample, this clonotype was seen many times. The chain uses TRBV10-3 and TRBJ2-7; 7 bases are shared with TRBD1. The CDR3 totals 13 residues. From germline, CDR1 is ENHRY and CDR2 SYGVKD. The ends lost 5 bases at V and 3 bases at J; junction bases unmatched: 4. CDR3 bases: TGTGCCATCAGTCAGACAGGGATCTACGAGCAGTACTTC. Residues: CAISQTGIYEQYF.

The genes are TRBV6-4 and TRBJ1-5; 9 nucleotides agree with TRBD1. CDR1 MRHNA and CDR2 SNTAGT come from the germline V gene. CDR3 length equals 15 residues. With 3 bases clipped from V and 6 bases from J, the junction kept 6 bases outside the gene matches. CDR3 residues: CASSDASTGGQPQHF. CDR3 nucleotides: TGTGCCAGCAGTGATGCCTCGACAGGGGGTCAGCCCCAGCATTTT.

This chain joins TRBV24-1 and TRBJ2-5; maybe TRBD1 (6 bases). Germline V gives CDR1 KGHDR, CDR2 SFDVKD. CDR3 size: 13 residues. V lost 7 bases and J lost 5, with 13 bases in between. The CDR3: CATRARGLETQYF. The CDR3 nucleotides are TGTGCCACCAGAGCCAGGGGATTGGAGACCCAGTACTTC.

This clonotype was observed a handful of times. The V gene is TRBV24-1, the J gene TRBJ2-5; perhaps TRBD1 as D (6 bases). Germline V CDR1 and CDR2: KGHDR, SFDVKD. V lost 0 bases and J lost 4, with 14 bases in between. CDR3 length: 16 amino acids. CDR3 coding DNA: TGTGCCACCAGTGATTTGCTCCCACAGGGAACAGAGACCCAGTACTTC. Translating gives CATSDLLPQGTETQYF.

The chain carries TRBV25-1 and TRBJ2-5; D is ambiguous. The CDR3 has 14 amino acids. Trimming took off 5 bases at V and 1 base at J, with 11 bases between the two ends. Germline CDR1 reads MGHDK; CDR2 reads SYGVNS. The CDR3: CASSLLVGQETQYF. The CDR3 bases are TGTGCCAGCAGTTTACTGGTGGGCCAAGAGACCCAGTACTTC.

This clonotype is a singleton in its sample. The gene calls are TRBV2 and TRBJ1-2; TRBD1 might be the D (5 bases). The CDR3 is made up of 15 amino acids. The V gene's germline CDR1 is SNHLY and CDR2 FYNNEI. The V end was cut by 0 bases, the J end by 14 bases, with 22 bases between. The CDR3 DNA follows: TGTGCCAGCAGTGAAGCGCTTCCCCAGGGATTTTTAGGGACCTTC. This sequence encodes CASSEALPQGFLGTF. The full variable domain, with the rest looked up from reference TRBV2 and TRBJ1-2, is EPEVTQTPSHQVTQMGQEVILRCVPISNHLYFYWYRQILGQKVEFLVSFYNNEISEKSEIFDDQFSVERPDGSNFTLKIRSTKLEDSAMYFCASSEALPQGFLGTFGSGTRLTVV.

The CDR3 loop is CASSSMGRDTEAFF. Here the CDR3 DNA reads TGTGCCAGCAGTTCCATGGGCAGGGACACTGAAGCTTTCTTT. The V and J genes are TRBV12-3 or TRBV12-4 and TRBJ1-1, with D possibly TRBD1 on 5 matching bases. Trimming removed 4 bases from V and 3 bases from J, with 12 bases in between. The CDR3 covers 14 residues.

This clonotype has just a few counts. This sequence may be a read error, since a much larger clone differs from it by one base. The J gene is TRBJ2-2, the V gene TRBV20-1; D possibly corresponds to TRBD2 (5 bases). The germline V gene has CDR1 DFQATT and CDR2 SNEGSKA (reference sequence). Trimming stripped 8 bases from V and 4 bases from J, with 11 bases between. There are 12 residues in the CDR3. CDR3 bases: TGCAGTCCACGGGGAAGCACCGGGGAGCTGTTTTTT. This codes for CSPRGSTGELFF.

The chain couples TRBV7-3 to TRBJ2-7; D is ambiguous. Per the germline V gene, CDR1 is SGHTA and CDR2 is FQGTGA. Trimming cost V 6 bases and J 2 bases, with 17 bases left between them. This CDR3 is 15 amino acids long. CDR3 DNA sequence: TGTGCCAGCAGTCACCCGGCGTCCGGAGCCTACGAGCAGTACTTC. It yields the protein CASSHPASGAYEQYF.

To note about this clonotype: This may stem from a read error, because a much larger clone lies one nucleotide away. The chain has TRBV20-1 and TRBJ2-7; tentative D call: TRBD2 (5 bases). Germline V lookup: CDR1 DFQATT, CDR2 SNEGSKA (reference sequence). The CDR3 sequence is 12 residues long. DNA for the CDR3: TGCAGTGCATCCGGGAAAGCCTACGAGCAGTGCTTC. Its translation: CSASGKAYEQCF.

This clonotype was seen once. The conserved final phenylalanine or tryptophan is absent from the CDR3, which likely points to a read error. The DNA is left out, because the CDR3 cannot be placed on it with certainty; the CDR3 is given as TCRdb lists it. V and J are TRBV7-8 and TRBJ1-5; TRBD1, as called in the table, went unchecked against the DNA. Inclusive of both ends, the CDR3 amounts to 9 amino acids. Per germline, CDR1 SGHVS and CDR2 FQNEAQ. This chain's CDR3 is CASSDQGAH.

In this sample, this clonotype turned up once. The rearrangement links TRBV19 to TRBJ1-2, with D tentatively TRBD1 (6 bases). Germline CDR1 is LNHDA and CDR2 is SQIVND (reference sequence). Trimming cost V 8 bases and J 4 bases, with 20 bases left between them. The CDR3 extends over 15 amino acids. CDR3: CASFVTGTAPYGYTF. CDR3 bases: TGTGCCAGTTTCGTTACAGGGACGGCGCCCTATGGCTACACCTTC.

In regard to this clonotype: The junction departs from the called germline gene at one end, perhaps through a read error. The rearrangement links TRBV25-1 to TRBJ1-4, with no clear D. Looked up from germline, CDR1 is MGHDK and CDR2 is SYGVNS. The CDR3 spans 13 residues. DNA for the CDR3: TGTACCAGCACCCGAGACATAGGGGAAAAACTGTTTTTT. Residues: CTSTRDIGEKLFF.

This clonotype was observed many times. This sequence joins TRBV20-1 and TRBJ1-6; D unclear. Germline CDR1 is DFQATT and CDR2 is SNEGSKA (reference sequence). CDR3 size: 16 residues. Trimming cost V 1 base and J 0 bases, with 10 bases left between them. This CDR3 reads CSARVGRSSYNSPLHF. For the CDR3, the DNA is TGCAGTGCTAGAGTAGGCAGGAGCTCCTATAATTCACCCCTCCACTTT.

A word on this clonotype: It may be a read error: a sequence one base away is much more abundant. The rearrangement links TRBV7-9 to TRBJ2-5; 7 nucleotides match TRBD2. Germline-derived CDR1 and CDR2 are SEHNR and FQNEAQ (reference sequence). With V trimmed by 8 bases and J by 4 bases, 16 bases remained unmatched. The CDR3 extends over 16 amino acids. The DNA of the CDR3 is TGTGCCAGCGGCCAAATCGGCGCGGGAGAGTCAGAGACCCAGTACTTC. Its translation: CASGQIGAGESETQYF.

The chain's CDR3 is CASSEGLPGRGPLYEQYF. In DNA, the CDR3 is TGTGCCAGCAGCGAAGGACTCCCGGGACGCGGTCCCCTATACGAGCAGTACTTC. This chain links TRBV11-2 with TRBJ2-7; either TRBD1 or TRBD2 may fit D (5 bases each). Per germline, CDR1 SGHAT and CDR2 FQNNGV. This CDR3 has 18 amino acids. V was shortened by 5 bases and J by 4 bases, with 27 bases between the two germline ends.

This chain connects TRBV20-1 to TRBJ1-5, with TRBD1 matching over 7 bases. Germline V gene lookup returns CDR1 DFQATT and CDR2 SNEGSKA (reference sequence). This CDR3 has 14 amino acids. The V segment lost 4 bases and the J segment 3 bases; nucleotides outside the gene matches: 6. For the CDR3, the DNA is TGCAGTGCTACACAGGGACAGTTCAATCAGCCCCAGCATTTT. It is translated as CSATQGQFNQPQHF.

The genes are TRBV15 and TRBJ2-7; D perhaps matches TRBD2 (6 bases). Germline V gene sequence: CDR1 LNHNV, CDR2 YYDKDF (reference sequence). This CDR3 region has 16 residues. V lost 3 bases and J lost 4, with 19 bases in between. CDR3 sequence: CATSSESSGAEYEQYF. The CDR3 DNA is TGTGCCACCAGCAGTGAGTCATCGGGAGCAGAGTACGAGCAGTACTTC. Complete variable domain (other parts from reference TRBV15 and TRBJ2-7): DAMVIQNPRYQVTQFGKPVTLSCSQTLNHNVMYWYQQKSSQAPKLLFHYYDKDFNNEADTPDNFQSRRPNTSFCFLDIRSPGLGDTAMYLCATSSESSGAEYEQYFGPGTRLTVT.

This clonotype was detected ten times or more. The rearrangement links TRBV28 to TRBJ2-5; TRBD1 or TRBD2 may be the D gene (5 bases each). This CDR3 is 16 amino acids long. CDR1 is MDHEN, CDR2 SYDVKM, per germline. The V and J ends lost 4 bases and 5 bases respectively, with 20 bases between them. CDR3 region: CASSSPGRSKGETQYF. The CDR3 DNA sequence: TGTGCCAGCAGTTCCCCGGGACGCTCAAAAGGGGAGACCCAGTACTTC.

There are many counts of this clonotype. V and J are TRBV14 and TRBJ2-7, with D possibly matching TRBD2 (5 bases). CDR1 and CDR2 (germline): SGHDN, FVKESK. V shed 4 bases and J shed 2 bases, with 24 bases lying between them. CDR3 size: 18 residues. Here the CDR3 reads CASSPTSYTSRRAYEQYF. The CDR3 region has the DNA TGTGCCAGCAGCCCCACCTCGTACACTTCACGGCGGGCCTACGAGCAGTACTTC.

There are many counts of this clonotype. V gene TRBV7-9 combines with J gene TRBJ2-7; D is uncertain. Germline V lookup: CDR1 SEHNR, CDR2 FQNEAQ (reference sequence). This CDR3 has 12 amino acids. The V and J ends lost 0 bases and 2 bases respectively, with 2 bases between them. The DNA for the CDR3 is TGTGCCAGCAGCTTAGCGACCTACGAGCAGTACTTC. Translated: CASSLATYEQYF.

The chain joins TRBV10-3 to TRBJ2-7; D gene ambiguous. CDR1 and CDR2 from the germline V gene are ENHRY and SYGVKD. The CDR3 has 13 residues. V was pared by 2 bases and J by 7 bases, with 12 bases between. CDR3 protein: CAISEEVQAEQYF. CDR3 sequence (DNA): TGTGCCATCAGTGAGGAGGTCCAAGCAGAGCAGTACTTC.

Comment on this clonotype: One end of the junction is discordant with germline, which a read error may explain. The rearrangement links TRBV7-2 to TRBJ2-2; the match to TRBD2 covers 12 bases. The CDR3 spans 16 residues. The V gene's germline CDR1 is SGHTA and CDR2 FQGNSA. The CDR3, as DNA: TGTGCCAGCACCCTCCGACTAGCGGGAGTAGTCGGGGGGCTGTTTTTT. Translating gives CASTLRLAGVVGGLFF. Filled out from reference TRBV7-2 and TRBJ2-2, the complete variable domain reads GAGVSQSPSNKVTEKGKDVELRCDPISGHTALYWYRQSLGQGLEFLIYFQGNSAPDKSGLPSDRFSAERTGGSVSTLTIQRTQQEDSAVYLCASTLRLAGVVGGLFFGEGSRLTVL.

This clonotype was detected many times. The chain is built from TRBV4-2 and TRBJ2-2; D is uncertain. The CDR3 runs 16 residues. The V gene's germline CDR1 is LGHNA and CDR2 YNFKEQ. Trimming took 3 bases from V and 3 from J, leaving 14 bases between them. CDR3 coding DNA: TGTGCCAGCAGCCAGACTTCGCGGAGAGACACCGGGGAGCTGTTTTTT. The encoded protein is CASSQTSRRDTGELFF.

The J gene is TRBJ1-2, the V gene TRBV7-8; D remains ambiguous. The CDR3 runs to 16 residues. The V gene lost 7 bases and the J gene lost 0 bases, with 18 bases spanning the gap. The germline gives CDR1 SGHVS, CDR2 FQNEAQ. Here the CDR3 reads CASTHARVPANYGYTF. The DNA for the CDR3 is TGTGCCAGCACCCATGCGAGGGTACCGGCTAACTATGGCTACACCTTC.

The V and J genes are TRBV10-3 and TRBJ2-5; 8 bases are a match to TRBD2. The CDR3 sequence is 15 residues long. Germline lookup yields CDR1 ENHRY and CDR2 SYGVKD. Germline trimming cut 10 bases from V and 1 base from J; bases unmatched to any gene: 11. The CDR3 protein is CASGSQAGVQETQYF. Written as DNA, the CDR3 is TGTGCCAGCGGCTCCCAAGCGGGAGTCCAAGAGACCCAGTACTTC.

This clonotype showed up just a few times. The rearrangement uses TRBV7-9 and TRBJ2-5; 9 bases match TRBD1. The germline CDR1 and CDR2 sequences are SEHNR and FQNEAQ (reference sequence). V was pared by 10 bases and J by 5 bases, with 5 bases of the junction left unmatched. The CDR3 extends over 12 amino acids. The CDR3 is CATQGAGETQYF. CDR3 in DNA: TGTGCCACACAGGGGGCGGGGGAGACCCAGTACTTC.

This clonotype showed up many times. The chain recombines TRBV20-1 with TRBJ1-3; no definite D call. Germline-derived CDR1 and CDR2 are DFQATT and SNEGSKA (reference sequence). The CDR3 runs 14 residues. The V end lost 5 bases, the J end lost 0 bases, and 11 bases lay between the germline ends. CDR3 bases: TGCAGTGCTGTTGGAGGAATCTCTGGAAACACCATATATTTT. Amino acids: CSAVGGISGNTIYF.